This TCR beta chain is drawn from a study of T-cell memory formation after mild COVID-19. Across the study: Largely donor-specific sequence clusters came from a couple of donors. Study findings and constraints: Shrinking CD4+ clones resided mostly in CM and EM, and CD8+ ones in EMRA. Later expanders leaned CD4+, whereas clones that contracted between day 15 and 85 were balanced CD4/CD8.

This clonotype was detected only a few times. Its antigen is undetermined. TCRdb reprocessed the 5' RACE reads with MiXCR, giving one entry per CDR3 protein. The sample consists of under 250,000 distinct CDR3 sequences, about 16% of them appearing once. Unmatched junction bases numbered 6, after V lost 5 bases and J lost 4 bases. The germline V gene encodes CDR1 SGHRS and CDR2 YFSETQ. This CDR3 has 14 amino acids. The source of this sequence is an adult woman who had mild COVID-19 (a few samples of this study predate the infection). Cell type and time point are not known. The sequenced sample consisted of PBMCs or a T cell subset sorted from them (not recorded which). This chain links TRBV5-1 with TRBJ2-5; TRBD1 matches at 9 bases. CDR3 residues: CASRGDRGTETQYF. DNA for the CDR3: TGCGCCAGCAGAGGTGACAGGGGGACAGAGACCCAGTACTTC.